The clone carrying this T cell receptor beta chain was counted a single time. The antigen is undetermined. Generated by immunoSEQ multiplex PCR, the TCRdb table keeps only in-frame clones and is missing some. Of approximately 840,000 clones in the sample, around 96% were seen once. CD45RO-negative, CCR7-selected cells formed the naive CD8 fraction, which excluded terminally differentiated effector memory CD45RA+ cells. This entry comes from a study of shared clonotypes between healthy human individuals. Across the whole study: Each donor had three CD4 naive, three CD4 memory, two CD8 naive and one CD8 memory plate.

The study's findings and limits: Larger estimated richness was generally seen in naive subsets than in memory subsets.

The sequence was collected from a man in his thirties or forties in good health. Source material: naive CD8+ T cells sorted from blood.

The CDR3 DNA is TGTGCCAGCACCCTAAAAGCCCCGACTAGCGGGAGTTCTTGCGAGCAGTACTTC. The encoded protein is CASTLKAPTSGSSCEQYF. The chain employs TRBV9 and TRBJ2-7; 12 bases map to TRBD2. The length of the CDR3 is 18 residues. Germline CDR1 reads SGDLS; CDR2 reads YYNGEE. V shed 6 bases and J 6 bases; nucleotides not matched to a gene: 19.